Below are 32 T cell receptor beta chains sequenced from a single sample in a study of T cells after yellow fever vaccination. TCRdb recomputed calls from the 5' RACE reads with MiXCR, one row per CDR3 protein. The repertoire consists of hundreds of thousands of distinct CDR3 sequences, with 6.2% occurring once and the leading ten covering roughly 15%. The source was PBMCs, collected 5 days after the yellow fever booster vaccination. The receptors here all came from a man aged 25-40 years who received the YFV17D yellow fever vaccine.

This clonotype was counted at least ten times. This chain joins TRBV29-1 and TRBJ1-2; TRBD1 matches 7 bases. The length of the CDR3 is 14 residues. Germline-derived CDR1 and CDR2 are SQVTM and ANQGSEA. V was pared by 5 bases and J by 7 bases, with 13 bases of the junction left unmatched. CDR3 nucleotide sequence: TGCAGCGTTCTCGAATCCGACAGGGTGGCTGGCTACACCTTC. Translating gives CSVLESDRVAGYTF.

The sample holds a few counts of this clonotype. The chain joins TRBV29-1 to TRBJ2-1; D unresolved. This CDR3 is built from 13 residues. The V end was cut by 2 bases, the J end by 8 bases, with 13 bases between. The germline gives CDR1 SQVTM, CDR2 ANQGSEA. CDR3 DNA: TGCAGCGTTGAAAGCTACCTGTCGGATGAGCAGTTCTTC. As protein: CSVESYLSDEQFF.

This clonotype came up a few times. This chain links TRBV5-6 with TRBJ2-3, with D perhaps TRBD1 or TRBD2 (7 bases each). Germline CDR1 is SGHDT and CDR2 is YYEEEE. The CDR3 is 16 amino acids. Between the trimmed V and J ends, which lost 4 bases and 4 bases, there was a span of 19 bases. The CDR3 reads CASSQSGQGGPDTQYF. The CDR3 DNA reads as TGTGCCAGCAGCCAATCAGGTCAGGGGGGGCCAGATACGCAGTATTTT. Full variable domain (outside the CDR3, taken from reference TRBV5-6 and TRBJ2-3): DAGVTQSPTHLIKTRGQQVTLRCSPKSGHDTVSWYQQALGQGPQFIFQYYEEEERQRGNFPDRFSGHQFPNYSSELNVNALLLGDSALYLCASSQSGQGGPDTQYFGPGTRLTVL.

The table lists this clonotype with many counts. The rearrangement joins TRBV20-1 to TRBJ2-3; 7 positions agree with TRBD2. V lost 5 bases and J lost 1; bases outside the gene matches: 6. CDR3 length: 14 residues. Germline V gene lookup returns CDR1 DFQATT and CDR2 SNEGSKA (reference sequence). Written as DNA, the CDR3 is TGCAGTGCTCAAGGACTAGACCGCACAGATACGCAGTATTTT. It specifies CSAQGLDRTDTQYF.

Worth noting for this clonotype: A read error may account for a junction end that differs from germline. V is TRBV7-2 and J is TRBJ2-1; no clear D gene. The CDR3 extends over 14 amino acids. The germline V gene has CDR1 SGHTA and CDR2 FQGNSA. The CDR3: CVSSPRTIYNEQFF. Written as DNA, the CDR3 is TGTGTCAGCAGCCCCCGGACCATCTACAATGAGCAGTTCTTC. The full variable domain, in which reference TRBV7-2 and TRBJ2-1 provide the parts outside the CDR3, is GAGVSQSPSNKVTEKGKDVELRCDPISGHTALYWYRQSLGQGLEFLIYFQGNSAPDKSGLPSDRFSAERTGGSVSTLTIQRTQQEDSAVYLCVSSPRTIYNEQFFGPGTRLTVL.

This clonotype is termed medium-sized (0.01 to 0.1%). J is TRBJ2-7 and V is TRBV2, with a weak D call TRBD1 (5 bases). Between the trimmed V and J ends, which lost 4 bases and 4 bases, there was a span of 11 bases. Germline-derived CDR1 and CDR2 are SNHLY and FYNNEI. This CDR3 region has 13 residues. The CDR3 loop is CASSGQGWYEQYF. For the CDR3, the DNA is TGTGCCAGCAGTGGGCAGGGATGGTACGAGCAGTACTTC.

This clonotype occurred a few times. J is TRBJ2-1 and V is TRBV20-1; unclear D gene. The germline V gene encodes CDR1 DFQATT and CDR2 SNEGSKA (reference sequence). V dropped 5 bases and J dropped 7 bases, with 9 bases sitting between them. The CDR3 consists of 11 residues. The CDR3 DNA is TGCAGTGCTGCGACCCCGAATGAGCAGTTCTTC. This translates into CSAATPNEQFF.

Many counts were recorded for this clonotype. The rearrangement uses TRBV5-5 and TRBJ1-2; 11 bases agree with TRBD1. The trim removed 0 bases at V and 6 bases at J, leaving 4 bases unmatched. Per germline, CDR1 SGHKS and CDR2 YYEKEE (reference sequence). The CDR3 consists of 15 residues. The CDR3: CASSLAGQGVNGYTF. The CDR3 DNA sequence: TGTGCCAGCAGCTTGGCGGGACAGGGGGTGAATGGCTACACCTTC.

This clonotype was detected ten times or more. J is TRBJ1-5 and V is TRBV21-1. TRBV21-1 is flagged as a pseudogene. The CDR3 is made up of 19 amino acids. CDR3 loop: CASSKYGGPPRLGNQPQHF. DNA for the CDR3: TGTGCCAGCAGCAAATATGGGGGGCCTCCCCGGTTGGGCAATCAGCCCCAGCATTTT.

A few counts support this clonotype. This chain links TRBV10-3 with TRBJ1-1; perhaps TRBD1 as D (5 bases). The CDR3 consists of 13 residues. V was pared by 10 bases and J by 6 bases, with 18 bases between. Germline CDR1 is ENHRY and CDR2 is SYGVKD. The DNA of the CDR3 is TGTGCCACCCTAAACGGGGGAAGCCCTGAAGCTTTCTTT. It is translated as CATLNGGSPEAFF.

In regard to this clonotype: A much larger clone differs by one base, so this may be a read error. V gene TRBV10-3 combines with J gene TRBJ2-1, with a tentative D call TRBD2 (6 bases). The germline V gene encodes CDR1 ENHRY and CDR2 SYGVKD. The CDR3 is 15 amino acids. V was shortened by 10 bases and J by 5 bases, with 21 bases between the two germline ends. The CDR3 region has the DNA TGTGCCACCTGGCAGGGCGGGACCCCCGACAATGAGCAGTTCTTC. Its translation: CATWQGGTPDNEQFF.

V gene TRBV20-1 combines with J gene TRBJ2-1; D ambiguous. Trimming shortened V by 5 bases and J by 8 bases, and 16 bases separated the two germline ends. Germline CDR1 reads DFQATT; CDR2 reads SNEGSKA (reference sequence). The CDR3 covers 13 residues. Here the CDR3 DNA reads TGCAGTGCTTCGGACGTCAATGCCTATGAGCAGTTCTTC. This codes for CSASDVNAYEQFF.

The sample holds many counts of this clonotype. The chain has TRBV20-1 and TRBJ2-5; D gene ambiguous. Trimming shortened V by 2 bases and J by 1 base, and 11 bases separated the two germline ends. The CDR3 has 14 residues. Germline V lookup: CDR1 DFQATT, CDR2 SNEGSKA (reference sequence). In DNA form, the CDR3 reads TGCAGTGCTAGAACTCCGTGGAGCCAAGAGACCCAGTACTTC. It codes for CSARTPWSQETQYF.

This clonotype was seen at least ten times. The chain recombines TRBV5-1 with TRBJ2-1, with 9 nucleotides matching TRBD2. The germline V gene has CDR1 SGHRS and CDR2 YFSETQ. The CDR3 covers 14 residues. After removal of 7 bases from V and 7 bases from J, the junction contained 9 bases not matched to a gene. The CDR3: CASVPSGISNEQFF. Written as DNA, the CDR3 is TGCGCCAGCGTTCCTAGCGGGATTAGTAATGAGCAGTTCTTC. Combining the CDR3 with reference TRBV5-1 and TRBJ2-1 gives the whole variable domain KAGVTQTPRYLIKTRGQQVTLSCSPISGHRSVSWYQQTPGQGLQFLFEYFSETQRNKGNFPGRFSGRQFSNSRSEMNVSTLELGDSALYLCASVPSGISNEQFFGPGTRLTVL.

This chain joins TRBV5-5 and TRBJ2-5, with D hard to call. Trimming took off 4 bases at V and 5 bases at J, with 15 bases between the two ends. Germline V gives CDR1 SGHKS, CDR2 YYEKEE (reference sequence). The CDR3 is 14 residues long. CDR3 nucleotide sequence: TGTGCCAGCAGCCGCACCTTTGGCCGGGAGACCCAGTACTTC. Protein product: CASSRTFGRETQYF.

The rearrangement uses TRBV15 and TRBJ2-7, with D possibly TRBD1 on 6 matching bases. The CDR3 loop spans 17 amino acids. Deletions cut 0 bases from V and 0 bases from J, with 15 bases between. CDR1 and CDR2 (germline): LNHNV, YYDKDF (reference sequence). CDR3 in amino acids: CATSRDWTEPNSYEQYF. CDR3 coding DNA: TGTGCCACCAGCAGAGATTGGACAGAACCTAACTCCTACGAGCAGTACTTC.

This clonotype was observed a handful of times. The chain combines TRBV11-3 with TRBJ2-2; possibly TRBD1 for D (5 bases). The CDR3 sequence is 16 residues long. Trimming stripped 5 bases from V and 4 bases from J, with 17 bases between. Germline assignment: CDR1 SGHNT and CDR2 YENEEA. This chain's CDR3 is CASSTRYGAGTGELFF. CDR3 DNA: TGTGCCAGCAGCACCCGGTATGGGGCAGGCACCGGGGAGCTGTTTTTT.

V and J are TRBV29-1 and TRBJ1-3; tentatively, D is TRBD1 (5 bases). CDR1 and CDR2 (germline): SQVTM, ANQGSEA. The ends were cut back, 5 bases at V and 0 bases at J, with 8 bases in the middle. The CDR3 has 13 residues. The CDR3 is CSVRDFSGNTIYF. CDR3 sequence (DNA): TGCAGCGTTCGGGACTTCTCTGGAAACACCATATATTTT.

This clonotype was recorded at least ten times. This sequence joins TRBV18 and TRBJ2-3; 9 bases map to TRBD2. The germline V gene encodes CDR1 KGHSH and CDR2 LQKENI. This CDR3 region has 16 residues. J was trimmed by 2 bases and V by 3 bases; bases with no gene match: 6. The CDR3 here is CASSPARTSDTDTQYF. The CDR3 DNA reads as TGTGCCAGCTCACCTGCCAGGACTAGCGACACAGATACGCAGTATTTT.

This clonotype was recorded at least ten times. The chain employs TRBV19 and TRBJ2-1; no clear D. The germline V and J ends were trimmed by 1 base and 7 bases, with 8 bases remaining between them. The germline gives CDR1 LNHDA, CDR2 SQIVND (reference sequence). The length of the CDR3 is 13 residues. The CDR3 spells CASSIGRVNEQFF. The CDR3 DNA follows: TGTGCCAGTAGTATAGGTAGAGTTAATGAGCAGTTCTTC.

This clonotype was counted between two and nine times. This chain links TRBV20-1 with TRBJ1-2, with a weak D call TRBD1 (5 bases). Trimming removed 2 bases at V and 6 bases at J, with 10 bases between. Germline values: CDR1 DFQATT, CDR2 SNEGSKA (reference sequence). CDR3 length: 12 residues. The CDR3 protein is CSARQGYDGYTF. The CDR3 nucleotides are TGCAGTGCTAGACAGGGTTACGATGGCTACACCTTC.

The V call is TRBV18, the J call TRBJ2-2; either TRBD1 or TRBD2 may supply D (5 bases each). Trimming pared 6 bases from V and 6 bases from J, leaving 11 bases between. The CDR3 extends over 13 amino acids. Germline CDR1 and CDR2: KGHSH and LQKENI. The CDR3, as DNA: TGTGCCAGCTCGCAGAGAGGGGCCGGGGAGCTGTTTTTT. The encoded protein is CASSQRGAGELFF.

The chain combines TRBV20-1 with TRBJ1-5; 8 bases fit TRBD1. J was trimmed by 9 bases and V by 3 bases; bases with no gene match: 16. The germline V gene has CDR1 DFQATT and CDR2 SNEGSKA (reference sequence). CDR3 length equals 16 residues. CDR3 amino acids: CSARGQAAGLGWPQHF. The DNA for the CDR3 is TGCAGTGCTAGGGGACAGGCGGCGGGCTTGGGTTGGCCCCAGCATTTT.

CDR3 coding DNA: TGCAGTGCTGGGACTAGCGGCAAAGAGACCCAGTACTTC. Translated, it gives CSAGTSGKETQYF. This chain links TRBV20-1 with TRBJ2-5; 11 bases map to TRBD2. The germline CDR1 and CDR2 sequences are DFQATT and SNEGSKA (reference sequence). The CDR3 has 13 amino acids. V lost 5 bases and J lost 3; bases outside the gene matches: 2.

This clonotype was counted many times. CDR3 nucleotides: TGCAGCGTTGTTGTCCTAGCGGGAGGGAATGAGCAGTTCTTC. Amino acid sequence: CSVVVLAGGNEQFF. This chain links TRBV29-1 with TRBJ2-1, with 12 positions matching TRBD2. This CDR3 is 14 amino acids long. With V trimmed by 4 bases and J by 7 bases, 5 bases remained unmatched. Germline V gene data show CDR1 as SQVTM and CDR2 as ANQGSEA.

This clonotype appeared a few times. The V gene is TRBV10-3, the J gene TRBJ2-3; D remains unclear. The CDR3 has 12 amino acids. Germline V gene lookup returns CDR1 ENHRY and CDR2 SYGVKD. V dropped 7 bases and J dropped 6 bases, with 11 bases sitting between them. DNA for the CDR3: TGTGCCATCAAGCGCCCGGGTGATACGCAGTATTTT. Its protein product is CAIKRPGDTQYF.

This CDR3 reads CASSLAQGGTEAFF. DNA for the CDR3: TGTGCCAGCAGCTTAGCGCAGGGTGGCACTGAAGCTTTCTTT. This chain joins TRBV7-6 and TRBJ1-1; TRBD1 might be the D (5 bases). Germline loops: CDR1 SGHVS, CDR2 FNYEAQ. The CDR3 runs 14 residues. The V end lost 0 bases, the J end lost 4 bases, and 9 bases lay between the germline ends.

This clonotype was seen at least ten times. The chain has TRBV21-1 and TRBJ2-3; TRBD1, the table's D call, was not compared with the DNA. TRBV21-1 is noted as a pseudogene. The CDR3 loop spans 15 amino acids. The CDR3 protein is CASSKVKRRADTQYF. CDR3 nucleotides: TGTGCCAGCAGCAAAGTGAAGCGCCGGGCAGATACGCAGTATTTT.

The CDR3 loop reads CASGQGTDTQYF. In nucleotides, the CDR3 is TGTGCCAGCGGACAGGGAACAGATACGCAGTATTTT. V and J are TRBV6-1 and TRBJ2-3; 8 bases align to TRBD1. CDR1 is MNHNS and CDR2 is SASEGT in the germline V gene. V was clipped by 8 bases and J by 3 bases; unmatched bases: 1. The CDR3 totals 12 residues.

The table lists this clonotype with a few counts. V and J are TRBV5-1 and TRBJ2-7, with a weak D call TRBD2 (5 bases). CDR1 is SGHRS, CDR2 YFSETQ, per germline. This CDR3 comprises 17 residues. V was trimmed by 2 bases and J by 5 bases, leaving 23 bases between them. In DNA form, the CDR3 reads TGCGCCAGCAGCTTTTGGTGGAGTGGCATGGAGGTCCACGAGCAGTACTTC. It specifies CASSFWWSGMEVHEQYF.

V is TRBV25-1 and J is TRBJ2-7; D is ambiguous. V lost 2 bases and J lost 7, with 12 bases in between. Germline V lookup: CDR1 MGHDK, CDR2 SYGVNS. CDR3 size: 13 residues. CDR3 nucleotides: TGTGCCAGCAGTGAAAGTGGGAAGGGAGAGCAGTACTTC. Translating gives CASSESGKGEQYF.

This clonotype appeared many times. This chain links TRBV7-2 with TRBJ2-3, with a tentative D call TRBD1 (5 bases). The CDR3 extends over 13 amino acids. The germline V gene has CDR1 SGHTA and CDR2 FQGNSA. Trimming removed 3 bases from V and 6 bases from J, with 10 bases in between. The CDR3 DNA follows: TGTGCCAGCAGCTTGAGCCACAGGGATACGCAGTATTTT. This gives the protein CASSLSHRDTQYF.